The source of this TCR beta chain is a study of a mutant IDH1 vaccine in newly diagnosed glioma. Study summary: Standard pretreatment was either radiotherapy, temozolomide, or, for most, radiochemotherapy with temozolomide. Findings and limits, study-wide: In about 93% of patients, immune responses induced by the vaccine occurred.

The protocol was immunoSEQ multiplex PCR, while the TCRdb copy is restricted to in-frame clones and leaves out a portion. This repertoire shows 30,000 to 40,000 clones, around nine tenths found once; its top ten account for around 5.1%. This clone was found once. Its antigen is undetermined. The time point denotes: week 47, end of study. Doses consisted of 300 ug of mutant IDH1 20-mer peptide each, paired with topical imiquimod. Germline CDR1 is MGHDK and CDR2 is SYGVNS. The CDR3 runs to 16 residues. V was clipped by 2 bases and J by 3 bases; unmatched bases: 2. This specimen consisted of PBMCs, obtained from a glioma patient whose treatment included an IDH1 peptide vaccine. The chain uses TRBV25-1 and TRBJ2-2, with TRBD1 matching 11 bases. This TCR derives from a middle-aged woman with glioma. The CDR3 DNA sequence: TGTGCCAGCAGTGAAGGGACAGGGGGATACACCGGGGAGCTGTTTTTT. This translates into CASSEGTGGYTGELFF.